This T cell receptor beta chain was obtained from a study of CD8 T cells in ankylosing spondylitis. Study outcomes and limitations: Characteristic, it appeared, of ankylosing spondylitis blood was a TCR beta motif of roughly 8 highly homologous variants. Within matched ankylosing spondylitis synovial fluid, disease-linked clones were reportedly significantly enriched.

Per germline, CDR1 SGHNT and CDR2 YENEEA. This CDR3 region has 18 residues. V was pared by 5 bases and J by 0 bases, with 20 bases between. This clonotype was counted a few times. Its antigen is not identified. Quantitative barcoded 5'-RACE was used to prepare TCR beta libraries. From the 5' RACE reads, TCRdb called clonotypes with MiXCR, one entry per CDR3 protein. The table includes 250,000 to 300,000 distinct CDR3 sequences, around 18% detected once. The sequencing input was blood, either unsorted or a sorted T cell fraction (not recorded which). The receptor was derived from a male donor with ankylosing spondylitis or in good health (not recorded which). The chain employs TRBV11-3 and TRBJ2-1; tentatively, D is TRBD1 or TRBD2 (5 bases each). The CDR3: CASSPGTGALGSYNEQFF. CDR3 nucleotides: TGTGCCAGCAGCCCGGGGACCGGGGCATTAGGCTCCTACAATGAGCAGTTCTTC.